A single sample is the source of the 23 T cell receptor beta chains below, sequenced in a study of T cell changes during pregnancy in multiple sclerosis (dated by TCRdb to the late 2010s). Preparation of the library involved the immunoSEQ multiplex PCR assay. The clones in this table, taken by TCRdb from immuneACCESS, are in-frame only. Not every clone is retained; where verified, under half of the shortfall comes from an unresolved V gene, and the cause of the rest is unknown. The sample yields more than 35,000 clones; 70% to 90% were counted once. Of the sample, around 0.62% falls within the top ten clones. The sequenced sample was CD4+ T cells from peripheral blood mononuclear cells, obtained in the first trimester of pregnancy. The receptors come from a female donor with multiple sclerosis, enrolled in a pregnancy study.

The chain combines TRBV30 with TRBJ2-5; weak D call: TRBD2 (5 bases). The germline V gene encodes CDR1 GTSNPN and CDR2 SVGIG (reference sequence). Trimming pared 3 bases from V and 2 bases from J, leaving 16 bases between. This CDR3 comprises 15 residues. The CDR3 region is CAWREELLGQETQYF. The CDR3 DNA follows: TGTGCCTGGAGGGAGGAGCTTTTGGGGCAAGAGACCCAGTACTTC.

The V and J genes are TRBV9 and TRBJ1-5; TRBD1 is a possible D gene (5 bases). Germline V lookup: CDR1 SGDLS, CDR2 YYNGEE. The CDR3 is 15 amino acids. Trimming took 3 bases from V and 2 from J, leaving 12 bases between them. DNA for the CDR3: TGTGCCAGCAGCGCTCAGGGACTTGGCAATCAGCCCCAGCATTTT. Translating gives CASSAQGLGNQPQHF.

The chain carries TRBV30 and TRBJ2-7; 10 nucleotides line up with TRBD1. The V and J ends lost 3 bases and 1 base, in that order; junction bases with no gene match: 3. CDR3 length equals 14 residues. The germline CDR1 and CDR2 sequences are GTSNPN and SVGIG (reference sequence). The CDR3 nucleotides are TGTGCCTGGAGCCGGGACAGGGGTTCCTACGAGCAGTACTTC. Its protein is CAWSRDRGSYEQYF.

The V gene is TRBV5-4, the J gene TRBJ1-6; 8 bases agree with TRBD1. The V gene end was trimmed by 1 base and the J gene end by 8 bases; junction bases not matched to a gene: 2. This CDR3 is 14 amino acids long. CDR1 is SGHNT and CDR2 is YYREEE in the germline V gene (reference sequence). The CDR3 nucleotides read TGTGCCAGCAGCTTGCTACAGGGGGATTCACCCCTCCACTTT. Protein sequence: CASSLLQGDSPLHF.

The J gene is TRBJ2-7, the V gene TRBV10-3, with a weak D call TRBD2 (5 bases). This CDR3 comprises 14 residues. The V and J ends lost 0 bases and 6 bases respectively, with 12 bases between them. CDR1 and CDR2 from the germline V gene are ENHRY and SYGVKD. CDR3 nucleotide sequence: TGTGCCATCAGTGAGTCTCTCGGGGTACGCGAGCAGTACTTC. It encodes CAISESLGVREQYF.

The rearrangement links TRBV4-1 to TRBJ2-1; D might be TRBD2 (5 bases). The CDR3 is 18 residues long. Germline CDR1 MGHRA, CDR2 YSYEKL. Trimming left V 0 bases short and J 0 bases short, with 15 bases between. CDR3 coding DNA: TGCGCCAGCAGCCAAGAGGCTTCAGCGGTACCCTCCTACAATGAGCAGTTCTTC. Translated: CASSQEASAVPSYNEQFF.

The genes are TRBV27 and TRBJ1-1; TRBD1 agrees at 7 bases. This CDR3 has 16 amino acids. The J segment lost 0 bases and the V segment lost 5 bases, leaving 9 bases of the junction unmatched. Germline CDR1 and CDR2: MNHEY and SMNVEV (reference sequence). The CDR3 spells CASSPRTGPMNTEAFF. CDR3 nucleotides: TGTGCCAGCAGTCCTCGGACAGGACCCATGAACACTGAAGCTTTCTTT.

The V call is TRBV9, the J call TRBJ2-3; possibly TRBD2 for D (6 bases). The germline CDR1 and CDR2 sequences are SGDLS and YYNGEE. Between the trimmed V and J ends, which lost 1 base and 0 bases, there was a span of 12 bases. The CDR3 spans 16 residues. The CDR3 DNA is TGTGCCAGCAGCGTATCAGCGGGCAGAAGCACAGATACGCAGTATTTT. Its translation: CASSVSAGRSTDTQYF.

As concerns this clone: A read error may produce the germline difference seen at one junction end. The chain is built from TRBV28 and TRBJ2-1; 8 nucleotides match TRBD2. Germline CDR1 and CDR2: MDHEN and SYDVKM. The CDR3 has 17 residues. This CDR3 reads CASGLFGLAKAGNEQFF. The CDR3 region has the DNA TGTGCCAGCGGTTTATTCGGACTAGCTAAAGCGGGTAATGAGCAGTTCTTC.

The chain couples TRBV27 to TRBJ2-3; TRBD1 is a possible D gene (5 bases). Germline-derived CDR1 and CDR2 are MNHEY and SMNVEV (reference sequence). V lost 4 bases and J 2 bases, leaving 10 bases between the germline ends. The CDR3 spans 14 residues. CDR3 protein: CASSWTPLTDTQYF. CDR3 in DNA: TGTGCCAGCAGTTGGACACCTCTCACAGATACGCAGTATTTT.

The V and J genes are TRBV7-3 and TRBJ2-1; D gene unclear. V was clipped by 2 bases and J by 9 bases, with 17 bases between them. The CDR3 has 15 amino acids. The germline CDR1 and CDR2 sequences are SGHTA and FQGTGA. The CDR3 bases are TGTGCCAGCAGCTTAGCCCCCGCCACGTACGGTGAGCAGTTCTTC. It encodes CASSLAPATYGEQFF.

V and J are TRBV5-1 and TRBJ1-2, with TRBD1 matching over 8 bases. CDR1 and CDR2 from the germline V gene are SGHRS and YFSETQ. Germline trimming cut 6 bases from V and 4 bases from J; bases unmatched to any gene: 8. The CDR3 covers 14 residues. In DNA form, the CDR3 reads TGCGCCAGCACTACAGGGGGTATTGGCTATGGCTACACCTTC. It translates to CASTTGGIGYGYTF.

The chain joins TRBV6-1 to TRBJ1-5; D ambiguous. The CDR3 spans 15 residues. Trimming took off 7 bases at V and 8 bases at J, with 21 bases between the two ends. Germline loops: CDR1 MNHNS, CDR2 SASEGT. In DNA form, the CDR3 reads TGTGCCAGCACTCCTATCGAGGAGGGTTACAAGCCCCAGCATTTT. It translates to CASTPIEEGYKPQHF.

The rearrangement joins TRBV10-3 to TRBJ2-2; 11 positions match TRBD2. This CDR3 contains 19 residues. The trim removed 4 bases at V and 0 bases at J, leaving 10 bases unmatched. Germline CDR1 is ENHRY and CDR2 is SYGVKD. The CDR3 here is CAISAFPTSGVSNTGELFF. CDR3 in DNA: TGTGCCATCAGTGCGTTTCCGACTAGCGGGGTCTCGAACACCGGGGAGCTGTTTTTT.

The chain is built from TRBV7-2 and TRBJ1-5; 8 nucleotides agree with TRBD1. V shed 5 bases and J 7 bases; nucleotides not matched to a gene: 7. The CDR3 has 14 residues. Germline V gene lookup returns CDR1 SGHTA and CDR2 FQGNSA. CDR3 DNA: TGTGCCAGCAGCCGTTCAGGGGGCGGCCAGCCCCAGCATTTT. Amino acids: CASSRSGGGQPQHF. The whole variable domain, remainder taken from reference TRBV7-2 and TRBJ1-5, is GAGVSQSPSNKVTEKGKDVELRCDPISGHTALYWYRQSLGQGLEFLIYFQGNSAPDKSGLPSDRFSAERTGGSVSTLTIQRTQQEDSAVYLCASSRSGGGQPQHFGDGTRLSIL.

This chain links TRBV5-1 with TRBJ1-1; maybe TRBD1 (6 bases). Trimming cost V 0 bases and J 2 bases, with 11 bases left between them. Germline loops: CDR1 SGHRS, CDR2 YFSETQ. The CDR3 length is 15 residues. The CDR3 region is CASSLGSGVNTEAFF. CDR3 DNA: TGCGCCAGCAGCTTGGGGTCAGGGGTTAACACTGAAGCTTTCTTT.

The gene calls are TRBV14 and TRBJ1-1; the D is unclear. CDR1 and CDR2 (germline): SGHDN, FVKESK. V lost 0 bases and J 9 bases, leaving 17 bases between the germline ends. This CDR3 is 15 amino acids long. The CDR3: CASSQDRAGSGKAFF. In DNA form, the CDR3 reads TGTGCCAGCAGCCAAGATCGGGCGGGGAGTGGAAAAGCTTTCTTT.

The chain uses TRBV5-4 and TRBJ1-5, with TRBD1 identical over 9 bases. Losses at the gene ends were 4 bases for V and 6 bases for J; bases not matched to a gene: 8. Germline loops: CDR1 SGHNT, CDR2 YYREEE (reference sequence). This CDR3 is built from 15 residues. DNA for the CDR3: TGTGCCAGCAGCGGCCGGGACAGGGCTTCTCAGCCCCAGCATTTT. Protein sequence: CASSGRDRASQPQHF.

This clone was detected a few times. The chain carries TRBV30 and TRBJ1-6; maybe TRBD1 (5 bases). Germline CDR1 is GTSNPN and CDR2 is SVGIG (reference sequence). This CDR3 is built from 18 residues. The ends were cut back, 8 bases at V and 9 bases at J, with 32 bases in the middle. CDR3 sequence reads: CAVEGGTEGLYGLSPLHF. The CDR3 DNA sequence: TGTGCCGTAGAGGGTGGGACGGAGGGGCTATATGGCCTTTCACCCCTCCACTTT. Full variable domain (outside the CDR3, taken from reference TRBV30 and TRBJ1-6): SQTIHQWPATLVQPVGSPLSLECTVEGTSNPNLYWYRQAAGRGLQLLFYSVGIGQISSEVPQNLSASRPQDRQFILSSKKLLLSDSGFYLCAVEGGTEGLYGLSPLHFGNGTRLTVT.

Here the CDR3 reads CASSSTTANKAFF. The CDR3, as DNA: TGTGCCAGCAGTTCCACGACAGCGAACAAAGCTTTCTTT. The chain recombines TRBV6-5 with TRBJ1-1; D may be TRBD1 (5 bases). The CDR3 sequence is 13 residues long. V was trimmed by 4 bases and J by 9 bases, leaving 15 bases between them. In germline, CDR1 is MNHEY, CDR2 SVGAGI.

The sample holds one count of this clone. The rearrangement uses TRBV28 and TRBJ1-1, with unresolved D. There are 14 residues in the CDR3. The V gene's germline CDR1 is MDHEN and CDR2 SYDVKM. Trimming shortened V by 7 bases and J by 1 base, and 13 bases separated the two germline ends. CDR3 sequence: CASTILTENTEAFF. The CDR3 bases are TGTGCCAGCACTATCTTGACTGAGAACACTGAAGCTTTCTTT.

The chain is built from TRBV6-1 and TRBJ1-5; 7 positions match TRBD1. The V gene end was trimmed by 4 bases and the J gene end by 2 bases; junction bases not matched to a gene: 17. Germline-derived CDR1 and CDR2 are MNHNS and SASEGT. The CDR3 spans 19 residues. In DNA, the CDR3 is TGTGCCAGCAGTGTATTCAGGGGGTTAACGTCCGAGGGCAATCAGCCCCAGCATTTT. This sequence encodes CASSVFRGLTSEGNQPQHF.

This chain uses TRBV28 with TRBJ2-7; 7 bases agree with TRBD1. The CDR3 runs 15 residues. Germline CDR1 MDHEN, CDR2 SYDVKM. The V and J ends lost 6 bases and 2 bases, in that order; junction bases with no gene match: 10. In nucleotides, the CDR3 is TGTGCCAGCAGCCGATCCTACAGGGGAGCCTACGAGCAGTACTTC. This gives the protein CASSRSYRGAYEQYF.